Shown below are 3 T cell receptor beta chains from a single sample sequenced in a study of T-cell reconstitution after alpha-beta-depleted transplantation in children. Preparation of the TCRbeta library was carried out with unique molecular identifiers. TCRdb passed the PCR reads through MiXCR, listing each CDR3 protein once. Of about 640,000 distinct CDR3 sequences listed, 10% to 15% are singletons. The starting material was PBMCs, mostly from graft donor cells, obtained 360 days after TCRalphabeta/CD19-depleted stem cell transplant. Source of these receptors: a male patient between 10 and 17 years old who had a stem cell transplant for acute myeloid leukemia, so the T cells may come from the graft donor.

This clonotype was seen only a few times. This chain links TRBV7-8 with TRBJ2-1; TRBD2 agrees at 9 bases. V was clipped by 0 bases and J by 3 bases; unmatched bases: 6. This CDR3 is 17 amino acids long. Germline assignment: CDR1 SGHVS and CDR2 FQNEAQ. The CDR3 bases are TGTGCCAGCAGCTTAGCGGCTAGCGGGAAATTCTACAATGAGCAGTTCTTC. It translates to CASSLAASGKFYNEQFF.

The rearrangement uses TRBV7-6 and TRBJ2-7; tentative D call: TRBD2 (6 bases). Trimming stripped 4 bases from V and 7 bases from J, with 17 bases between. CDR3 length equals 14 residues. Germline V gives CDR1 SGHVS, CDR2 FNYEAQ. CDR3 protein: CASSSTSPTGEQYF. The CDR3 region has the DNA TGTGCCAGCAGCTCGACTAGTCCCACGGGGGAGCAGTACTTC.

At least ten counts were recorded for this clonotype. The chain employs TRBV12-3 or TRBV12-4 and TRBJ2-1; D possibly corresponds to TRBD2 (5 bases). Trimming took off 4 bases at V and 3 bases at J, with 7 bases between the two ends. This CDR3 spans 13 amino acids. In DNA, the CDR3 is TGTGCCAGCAGTTGGGGAGTCTACAATGAGCAGTTCTTC. This sequence encodes CASSWGVYNEQFF.